These 25 T cell receptor beta chains were all obtained from the same sample, sequenced in a study of spatial heterogeneity in lung cancer. Stated time point: sample taken at primary tumor resection. Tumor, nontumor lung or frozen PBMC supplied whole RNA that was sequenced unsorted. TCRdb fed the 5' RACE reads into MiXCR, producing one record per CDR3 protein. The sample gives around 75,000 distinct CDR3 sequences, more than 10% of which show up once; more than 5.5% is in the top ten. Sample: PBMCs, taken at surgery. The source of these receptors is a male donor with early-stage non-small cell lung cancer.

This clonotype was detected only a few times. This sequence joins TRBV4-1 and TRBJ1-6; 7 nucleotides align to TRBD1. The CDR3 is made up of 15 amino acids. Germline CDR1 and CDR2: MGHRA and YSYEKL. V shed 4 bases, J shed 6 bases, and the junction held 6 bases outside the gene matches. The DNA for the CDR3 is TGCGCCAGCAGCCGAACACAGGGGTTTAATTCACCCCTCCACTTT. It encodes CASSRTQGFNSPLHF.

This clonotype was detected many times. The chain carries TRBV6-2 or TRBV6-3 and TRBJ2-7; perhaps TRBD1 as D (6 bases). Trimming stripped 8 bases from V and 5 bases from J, with 22 bases between. The CDR3 runs 15 residues. The germline CDR1 and CDR2 sequences are MNHEY and SVGEGT. Here the CDR3 reads CASSTLGYRVDEQYF. The CDR3 nucleotides read TGTGCCAGCTCGACCCTAGGGTACAGGGTAGACGAGCAGTACTTC.

In this sample, this clonotype turned up many times. The chain recombines TRBV12-3 or TRBV12-4 with TRBJ1-1; D gene uncertain. V dropped 5 bases and J dropped 10 bases, with 14 bases sitting between them. The CDR3 loop spans 12 amino acids. The CDR3 nucleotides read TGTGCCAGCAGTCCGCCATCATACAGAGCTTTCTTT. This codes for CASSPPSYRAFF.

The chain recombines TRBV20-1 with TRBJ2-5; TRBD2 is a possible D gene (5 bases). Germline CDR1 is DFQATT and CDR2 is SNEGSKA (reference sequence). Trimming removed 6 bases from V and 5 bases from J, with 13 bases in between. The length of the CDR3 is 12 residues. CDR3 nucleotides: TGCAGTGCCGCGAGGGAGCGTGAGACCCAGTACTTC. Translating gives CSAARERETQYF.

This clonotype was counted at least ten times. This chain joins TRBV18 and TRBJ1-1, with 8 positions matching TRBD1. The V gene's germline CDR1 is KGHSH and CDR2 LQKENI. The CDR3 length is 20 residues. The trim removed 3 bases at V and 2 bases at J, leaving 20 bases unmatched. DNA of the CDR3: TGTGCCAGCTCACCTACCATTGTCTCGGGACAGGACAGCATCAACACTGAAGCTTTCTTT. Translated: CASSPTIVSGQDSINTEAFF.

This clonotype showed up just once. A much larger clone sits a single nucleotide away, making a read error possible. The CDR3 DNA reads TGTGCCAGCAGCGGGGGAAGTCGGCCCCAGCATTTT. As protein: CASSGGSRPQHF. The chain recombines TRBV7-2 with TRBJ1-5; a weak D match, TRBD1 (5 bases). V dropped 5 bases and J dropped 9 bases, with 11 bases sitting between them. Germline V gives CDR1 SGHTA, CDR2 FQGNSA. The CDR3 is made up of 12 amino acids.

The table lists this clonotype with a few counts. This chain joins TRBV5-5 and TRBJ1-2; perhaps TRBD1 as D (5 bases). Trimming pared 0 bases from V and 8 bases from J, leaving 11 bases between. This CDR3 region has 13 residues. Per the germline V gene, CDR1 is SGHKS and CDR2 is YYEKEE (reference sequence). Written as DNA, the CDR3 is TGTGCCAGCAGCTTGGCCGGGGGGACCGGCTACACCTTC. Its protein is CASSLAGGTGYTF.

Only a few counts were recorded for this clonotype. The chain employs TRBV5-5 and TRBJ2-7, with D tentatively TRBD2 (6 bases). Germline assignment: CDR1 SGHKS and CDR2 YYEKEE (reference sequence). The CDR3 loop spans 13 amino acids. V lost 0 bases and J lost 6, with 10 bases in between. The CDR3 bases are TGTGCCAGCAGCTTGGCGGAGGGCCTCGAGCAGTACTTC. Protein: CASSLAEGLEQYF.

CDR3 sequence: CASSLGPAPTEAFF. CDR3 in DNA: TGTGCCAGCAGCTTAGGTCCTGCTCCCACTGAAGCTTTCTTT. V is TRBV7-2 and J is TRBJ1-1; D gene unclear. CDR1 is SGHTA, CDR2 FQGNSA, per germline. The CDR3 consists of 14 residues. Trimming pared 1 base from V and 4 bases from J, leaving 10 bases between.

This clonotype came up many times. This chain connects TRBV6-2 or TRBV6-3 to TRBJ1-2; D is undetermined. Germline V gene sequence: CDR1 MNHEY, CDR2 SVGEGT. CDR3 length: 9 residues. V lost 6 bases and J lost 14, with 10 bases in between. The CDR3 sequence is CASRPPWTF. CDR3 nucleotide sequence: TGTGCCAGCAGACCTCCGTGGACCTTC.

This clonotype occurred many times. This chain uses TRBV7-9 with TRBJ2-1, with 8 bases that match TRBD2. CDR1 SEHNR and CDR2 FQNEAQ come from the germline V gene (reference sequence). This CDR3 comprises 16 residues. V trimming: 2 bases; J trimming: 8 bases; junction bases outside the gene matches: 11. The CDR3 region has the DNA TGTGCCAGCAGCTTATGGGCGGGAGGCGGTCTGGATGAGCAGTTCTTC. It specifies CASSLWAGGGLDEQFF.

V is TRBV20-1 and J is TRBJ1-3; D ambiguous. Germline lookup yields CDR1 DFQATT and CDR2 SNEGSKA (reference sequence). The CDR3 extends over 13 amino acids. V was shortened by 6 bases and J by 2 bases, with 11 bases between the two germline ends. In DNA, the CDR3 is TGCAGTGCCTCCGCGGACGCTGGAAACACCATATATTTT. Protein product: CSASADAGNTIYF.

The chain couples TRBV20-1 to TRBJ2-7; 10 nucleotides match TRBD1. The CDR3 covers 16 residues. V gave up 5 bases and J gave up 7 bases; unmatched junction bases: 17. From germline, CDR1 is DFQATT and CDR2 SNEGSKA (reference sequence). Here the CDR3 DNA reads TGCAGTGCTGGAGGAAGGACAGGGGGTTCTTCGTGGGAGCAGTACTTC. This sequence encodes CSAGGRTGGSSWEQYF.

This clonotype was counted only a few times. The V and J genes are TRBV7-8 and TRBJ1-1; maybe TRBD1 (6 bases). The germline gives CDR1 SGHVS, CDR2 FQNEAQ. This CDR3 spans 15 amino acids. Trimming took 1 base from V and 2 from J, leaving 11 bases between them. The chain's CDR3 is CASSLVQGRNTEAFF. The CDR3 region has the DNA TGTGCCAGCAGCTTAGTTCAGGGGCGCAACACTGAAGCTTTCTTT.

The chain employs TRBV3-1 and TRBJ1-1, with D maybe TRBD1 (5 bases). The CDR3 is 16 residues long. Germline V gives CDR1 LGHDT, CDR2 YNNKEL (reference sequence). V dropped 10 bases and J dropped 1 base, with 22 bases sitting between them. Here the CDR3 DNA reads TGTGCCAACGCTTCGTCAGTAAGGCAGGGGAACACTGAAGCTTTCTTT. This sequence encodes CANASSVRQGNTEAFF.

Ten or more counts support this clonotype. The chain combines TRBV25-1 with TRBJ1-1; TRBD1 agrees at 8 bases. V was clipped by 8 bases and J by 3 bases; unmatched bases: 8. The CDR3 has 14 amino acids. Germline CDR1 MGHDK, CDR2 SYGVNS. The CDR3 reads CASSLTGEDTEAFF. CDR3 DNA sequence: TGTGCCAGCTCCCTGACAGGGGAGGACACTGAAGCTTTCTTT.

There are many counts of this clonotype. The chain links TRBV6-6 to TRBJ2-7, with 11 bases lining up with TRBD2. The CDR3 consists of 17 residues. In germline, CDR1 is MNHNY, CDR2 SVGAGI (reference sequence). V trimming: 6 bases; J trimming: 3 bases; junction bases outside the gene matches: 13. The chain's CDR3 is CASSPRLAGKLNYEQYF. For the CDR3, the DNA is TGTGCCAGCAGCCCTAGACTAGCGGGAAAGTTAAACTACGAGCAGTACTTC.

The gene calls are TRBV29-1 and TRBJ1-1; TRBD1 agrees at 7 bases. J was trimmed by 5 bases and V by 3 bases; bases with no gene match: 6. The germline gives CDR1 SQVTM, CDR2 ANQGSEA. The CDR3 covers 13 residues. CDR3 loop: CSVDRGKGTEAFF. As DNA, the CDR3 is TGCAGCGTTGACAGGGGGAAGGGAACTGAAGCTTTCTTT.

The V gene is TRBV27, the J gene TRBJ2-1; 7 bases align to TRBD2. Germline-derived CDR1 and CDR2 are MNHEY and SMNVEV (reference sequence). The CDR3 is 15 amino acids. The J segment lost 5 bases and the V segment lost 3 bases, leaving 7 bases of the junction unmatched. CDR3: CASSFWGGLNNEQFF. The CDR3 coding sequence is TGTGCCAGCAGTTTTTGGGGAGGGCTAAACAATGAGCAGTTCTTC.

This clonotype was seen ten or more times. The gene calls are TRBV4-2 and TRBJ2-1, with TRBD2 matching over 7 bases. The CDR3 is made up of 15 amino acids. CDR1 LGHNA and CDR2 YNFKEQ come from the germline V gene. The V segment lost 4 bases and the J segment 7 bases; nucleotides outside the gene matches: 10. CDR3 in DNA: TGTGCCAGCAGCCCCAGACTAGCCCCAGAGAATGAGCAGTTCTTC. It specifies CASSPRLAPENEQFF.

This clonotype was counted between two and nine times. The chain joins TRBV27 to TRBJ1-5, with no clear D. The CDR3 is 13 amino acids. Trimming left V 3 bases short and J 4 bases short, with 7 bases between. CDR1 MNHEY and CDR2 SMNVEV come from the germline V gene (reference sequence). Here the CDR3 reads CASSLEENQPQHF. For the CDR3, the DNA is TGTGCCAGCAGTTTGGAAGAAAATCAGCCCCAGCATTTT.

V usage is TRBV7-2 and J usage is TRBJ2-1, with 9 bases matching TRBD1. Germline CDR1 and CDR2: SGHTA and FQGNSA. Trimming removed 5 bases from V and 4 bases from J; junction bases left unmatched: 6. The CDR3 consists of 15 residues. CDR3 region: CASSVTGGHYNEQFF. CDR3 DNA sequence: TGTGCCAGCAGCGTTACAGGGGGCCATTACAATGAGCAGTTCTTC.

The gene calls are TRBV7-9 and TRBJ1-2; D uncertain. V lost 5 bases and J 0 bases, leaving 19 bases between the germline ends. The CDR3 has 17 amino acids. Germline loops: CDR1 SEHNR, CDR2 FQNEAQ (reference sequence). Here the CDR3 reads CASSPGPLWRANYGYTF. The CDR3 DNA follows: TGTGCCAGCAGCCCCGGACCGCTCTGGCGGGCTAACTATGGCTACACCTTC.

The rearrangement links TRBV10-3 to TRBJ2-2; 8 bases are a match to TRBD1. V trimming: 6 bases; J trimming: 5 bases; junction bases outside the gene matches: 5. The CDR3 covers 14 residues. Germline assignment: CDR1 ENHRY and CDR2 SYGVKD. The CDR3 reads CAIRGDRRTGELFF. In nucleotides, the CDR3 is TGTGCCATCAGAGGGGACAGGAGAACCGGGGAGCTGTTTTTT.

There are many counts of this clonotype. The chain carries TRBV5-1 and TRBJ2-3, with D perhaps TRBD1 or TRBD2 (5 bases each). The germline V and J ends were trimmed by 4 bases and 3 bases, with 9 bases remaining between them. The CDR3 is made up of 13 amino acids. The germline CDR1 and CDR2 sequences are SGHRS and YFSETQ. The CDR3 DNA reads as TGCGCCAGCAGCCGGGACGGAACAGATACGCAGTATTTT. Translation: CASSRDGTDTQYF.